This T cell receptor beta chain derives from a study of CXCR3-negative and CXCR3-positive naive CD8 T cells. This CDR3 comprises 17 residues. Germline V gene lookup returns CDR1 SGHVS and CDR2 FQNEAQ. According to its frequency, this clonotype is medium-sized. Its target is unknown. Study-wide results and caveats: From TRB CDR3 properties, TCR strength was inferred; surface CD5 did not differ between naive subsets. Comparably high diversity was seen in both naive subsets, and much lower diversity in memory CD8+ cells. Fresh PBMCs served for most assays, and CXCR3 expression fell partially after cryopreservation. TRBV-TRBJ usage was alike in naive CXCR3-negative and CXCR3-positive cells but differed in memory cells.

Libraries of TRB cDNA were made by 5' RACE and carried UMIs. TCRdb reprocessed the 5' RACE reads and reports one entry per CDR3 protein, with no DNA. The table for this sample gives roughly 8,200 distinct CDR3 sequences. V and J are TRBV7-8 and TRBJ2-3; TCRdb returns TRBD2, unconfirmable since there is no DNA. Sequencing was carried out using naive CXCR3- CD8+ T cells from blood. Stated subset: CD45RO-CCR7+CD27+CD95- naive CD8+ T cells lacking CXCR3 (TNR3-). This clonotype was obtained from a human donor in good health. Some clones in this sample may be carry-over from other donors' samples. The CDR3 region is CASSSLGLAGGTDTQYF.